This T cell receptor (beta chain) was documented in a study of blood T cell repertoires in COVID-19. Whole-study context: Samples came from the United States, Italy and Spain, spanning acute and convalescent COVID-19. PBMCs, B-cell-depleted T cells, or T cells were the source of the cDNA or gDNA that made up the material.

Sequencing was performed with immunoSEQ multiplex PCR; in TCRdb, only in-frame clones are kept and a portion is missing. The sample lists about 200,000 clones; 65% to 90% were seen once. The length of the CDR3 is 10 residues. V was cut by 1 base and J by 6 bases, with 2 bases left in between. Per germline, CDR1 SGHRS and CDR2 YFSETQ. In this sample, this clone turned up once. The sample taken for sequencing was peripheral blood. This clonotype was sampled from an elderly man with acute or convalescent COVID-19. The chain joins TRBV5-1 to TRBJ2-7; D is ambiguous. DNA for the CDR3: TGCGCCAGCAGCTTGCGCGAGCAGTACGTC. This sequence encodes CASSLREQYV.